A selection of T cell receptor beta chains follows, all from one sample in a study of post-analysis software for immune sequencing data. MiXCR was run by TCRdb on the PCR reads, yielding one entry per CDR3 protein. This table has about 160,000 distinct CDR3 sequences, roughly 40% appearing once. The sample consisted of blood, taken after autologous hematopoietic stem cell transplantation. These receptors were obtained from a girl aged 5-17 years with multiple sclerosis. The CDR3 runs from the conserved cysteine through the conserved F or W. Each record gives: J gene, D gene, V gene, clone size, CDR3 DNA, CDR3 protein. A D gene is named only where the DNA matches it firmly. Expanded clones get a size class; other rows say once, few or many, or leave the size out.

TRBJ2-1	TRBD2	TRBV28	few	TGTGCCAGCAGTTTAAGGGGCGGGAGTGGTAATGAGCAGTTCTTC	CASSLRGGSGNEQFF
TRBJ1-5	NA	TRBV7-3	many	TGTGCCAGCAGACTTGCAGGGGATAGCAATCAGCCCCAGCATTTT	CASRLAGDSNQPQHF
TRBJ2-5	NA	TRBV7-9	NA	TGTGCCAGCAGCTTAAAGTCGGGGCGGGAGACCCAGTACTTC	CASSLKSGRETQYF
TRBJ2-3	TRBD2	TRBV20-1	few	TGCAGTGCTAGACGTCGGCTAGCGGGAGTCGCGCAGTATTTT	CSARRRLAGVAQYF
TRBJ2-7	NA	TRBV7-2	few	TGTGCCAGCAGCTTAGGGGAAGGGCTAGATACCAACGAGCAGTACTTC	CASSLGEGLDTNEQYF
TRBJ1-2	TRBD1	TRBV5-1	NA	TGCGCCAGCAGCGAAGGCCCCGGGACAGCTAACTATGGCTACACCTTC	CASSEGPGTANYGYTF
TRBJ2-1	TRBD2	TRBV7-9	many	TGTGCCAGCAGCTTATCCGGGACTACCAATGAGCAGTTCTTC	CASSLSGTTNEQFF
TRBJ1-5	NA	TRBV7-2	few	TGTGCCAGCAGCTTAACGTTGGCGGGGGCGAGCAATCAGCCCCAGCATTTT	CASSLTLAGASNQPQHF
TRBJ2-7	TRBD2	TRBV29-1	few	TGCAGCGTGGGGACTAGCGGCTACGAGCAGTACTTC	CSVGTSGYEQYF
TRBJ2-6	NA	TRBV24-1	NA	TGTGCCACCAGTGATTCCCGGACCTGGAGATCTGGGGCCAACGTCCTGACTTTC	CATSDSRTWRSGANVLTF
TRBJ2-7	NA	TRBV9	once	TGTGCCAGCAGCGTAGGTTGGCAGCCCTCCTACGAGCAGTACTTC	CASSVGWQPSYEQYF
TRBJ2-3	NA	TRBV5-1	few	TGCGCCAGCAAGGGAGGCACGCAGTATTTT	CASKGGTQYF
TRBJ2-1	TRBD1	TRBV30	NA	TGTGCCTGGATCCGGGACAGGAGCGAGCAGTTCTTC	CAWIRDRSEQFF
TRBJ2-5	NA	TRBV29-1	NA	TGCAGCGTAGAGACCCAGTACTTC	CSVETQYF
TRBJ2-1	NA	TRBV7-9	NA	TGTGCCAGCAGCTTAGCAAGTGGTACTAGCACTAAGCAGTTCTTC	CASSLASGTSTKQFF
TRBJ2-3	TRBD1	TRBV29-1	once	TGCAGCGGAGCTCTGGACAGGGCGGTAGATACGCAGTATTTT	CSGALDRAVDTQYF
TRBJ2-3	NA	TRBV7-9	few	TGTGCCAGCAGCTCGACGCAGCGCGGTATGGGGGCAGATACGCAGTATTTT	CASSSTQRGMGADTQYF
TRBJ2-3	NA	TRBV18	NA	TGTGCCAGCTCACCAACTAACACAGATACGCAGTATTTT	CASSPTNTDTQYF
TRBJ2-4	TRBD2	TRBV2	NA	TGTGCCAGCAGACAACTAGCGGGAGTAAAGAACATTCAGTACTTC	CASRQLAGVKNIQYF
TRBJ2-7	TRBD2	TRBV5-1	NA	TGCGCCAGCAGCTCTAGCGGGAGCCCCTACGAGCAGTACTTC	CASSSSGSPYEQYF
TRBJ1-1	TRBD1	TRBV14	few	TGTGCCAGCAGCTTCAGCCGGGACAGGGAAAACACTGAAGCTTTCTTT	CASSFSRDRENTEAFF
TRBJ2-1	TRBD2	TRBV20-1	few	TGCAGTGCTAGAGTCCCTGGGACTAGTATCTATGAGCAGTTCTTC	CSARVPGTSIYEQFF
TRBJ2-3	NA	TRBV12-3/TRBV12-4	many	TGTGCCAGCAGTTTAGCTATTCCAGATACGCAGTATTTT	CASSLAIPDTQYF
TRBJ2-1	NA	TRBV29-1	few	TGCAGCGCCGTAGCCGCCTACAATGAGCAGTTCTTC	CSAVAAYNEQFF
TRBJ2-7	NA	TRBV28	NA	TGTGCCAGCAGTTTCCCGCGGGGGCCTTACGAGCAGTACTTC	CASSFPRGPYEQYF
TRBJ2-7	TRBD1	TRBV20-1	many	TGCAGTGCTAGGCTAAGGGACAGACGGGAGCAGTACTTC	CSARLRDRREQYF
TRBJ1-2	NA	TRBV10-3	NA	TGTGCCATCAATAGGGAGGACTATGGCTACACCTTC	CAINREDYGYTF
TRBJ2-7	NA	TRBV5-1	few	TGCGCCAGCAGCTTGATGGGGGGCTACGAGCAGTACTTC	CASSLMGGYEQYF
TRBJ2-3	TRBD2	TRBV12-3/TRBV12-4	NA	TGTGCCAGTCCGGGCGGGAGTTACACAGATACGCAGTATTTT	CASPGGSYTDTQYF
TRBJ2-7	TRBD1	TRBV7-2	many	TGTGCCAGCAGCCTAGGGGACAGGGACCACGAGCAGTACTTC	CASSLGDRDHEQYF
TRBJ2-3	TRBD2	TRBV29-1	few	TGCAGCGTCCCACTAGCGGGAGGACCAGATACGCAGTATTTT	CSVPLAGGPDTQYF
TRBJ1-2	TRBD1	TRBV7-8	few	TGTGCCAGCAGCTTAGGGACAGGGGTCGCCTATGGCTACACCTTC	CASSLGTGVAYGYTF
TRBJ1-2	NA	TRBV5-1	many	TGCGCCAGCAGCTTGGAAGTATCGGGTGGCTACACCTTC	CASSLEVSGGYTF
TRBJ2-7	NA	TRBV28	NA	TGTGCCAGCAGCTCTTCCGATAGCTCCTACGAGCAGTACTTC	CASSSSDSSYEQYF
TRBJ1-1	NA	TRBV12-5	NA	TGTGCTAGTGGTCCCGGGACCCCCAGTAAGGCGAACACTGAAGCTTTCTTT	CASGPGTPSKANTEAFF
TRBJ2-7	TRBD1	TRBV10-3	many	TGTGCCATCGGGGACAGGGGGCATGAGCAGTACTTC	CAIGDRGHEQYF
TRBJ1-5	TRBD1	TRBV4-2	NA	TGTGCCAGCACCCAGGGACAGAGGGGCAATCAGCCCCAGCATTTT	CASTQGQRGNQPQHF
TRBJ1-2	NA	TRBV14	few	TGTGCCAGCAGCCCCGGACCCCCCGGAGGGTATGGCTACACCTTC	CASSPGPPGGYGYTF
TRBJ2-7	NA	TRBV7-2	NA	TGTGCCAGCAGCCCTGGGGGGACAAACTACGAGCAGTACTTC	CASSPGGTNYEQYF
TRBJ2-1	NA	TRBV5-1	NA	TGCGCCAGCGGGCAGGTCTTTGACAATGAGCAGTTCTTC	CASGQVFDNEQFF
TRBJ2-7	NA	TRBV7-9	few	TGTGCCAGCAGCCCCGCAGGGACCCACGAGCAGTACTTC	CASSPAGTHEQYF
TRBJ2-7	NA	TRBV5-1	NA	TGCGCCAGCAGCTTGGTTGTCAGCCCACACGAGCAGTACTTC	CASSLVVSPHEQYF